The 8 T cell receptor beta chains presented below share a single source sample, sequenced in a study of early stage breast cancer tumors. The repertoire was sequenced with immunoSEQ multiplex PCR; TCRdb's copy has only in-frame clones and lacks some. The top ten clones hold around 1.7% of a sample with under 20,000 clones, around four fifths of them seen once. The sequenced sample was blood. These receptors were obtained from a person aged 65-85 years with breast cancer.

The chain uses TRBV18 and TRBJ1-2; the D gene is possibly TRBD1 (6 bases). The germline V gene encodes CDR1 KGHSH and CDR2 LQKENI. V lost 3 bases, J lost 3 bases, and 23 bases lay in between. The CDR3 extends over 18 amino acids. CDR3 nucleotide sequence: TGTGCCAGCTCACCTTCCTGGCAGGGGCTGGGGTTTGACTATGGCTACACCTTC. Translation: CASSPSWQGLGFDYGYTF.

This CDR3 reads CASSVEPPGLAGRSDTQYF. CDR3 in DNA: TGTGCCAGCAGCGTAGAGCCCCCGGGACTAGCGGGGAGATCAGATACGCAGTATTTT. V is TRBV9 and J is TRBJ2-3; 13 positions match TRBD2. The CDR3 is 19 residues long. J lost 4 bases, V lost 0 bases, and 11 bases had no gene match. CDR1 and CDR2 (germline): SGDLS, YYNGEE. Full variable domain (missing parts from reference TRBV9 and TRBJ2-3): DSGVTQTPKHLITATGQRVTLRCSPRSGDLSVYWYQQSLDQGLQFLIQYYNGEERAKGNILERFSAQQFPDLHSELNLSSLELGDSALYFCASSVEPPGLAGRSDTQYFGPGTRLTVL.

The genes are TRBV5-4 and TRBJ2-6; TRBD1 is a possible D gene (6 bases). Germline CDR1 SGHNT, CDR2 YYREEE (reference sequence). CDR3 length equals 17 residues. V was clipped by 5 bases and J by 0 bases, with 15 bases between them. Here the CDR3 DNA reads TGTGCCAGCAGTTACGGACAGAGAGACTCTGGGGCCAACGTCCTGACTTTC. Its protein product is CASSYGQRDSGANVLTF.

This clone was picked up a small number of times. The J gene is TRBJ1-5, the V gene TRBV7-9; D gene uncertain. The ends were cut back, 5 bases at V and 7 bases at J, with 18 bases in the middle. The germline V gene has CDR1 SEHNR and CDR2 FQNEAQ (reference sequence). The CDR3 runs to 15 residues. CDR3 nucleotides: TGTGCCAGCAGCCCCTCCGGGAAGAGGGAACAGCCCCAGCATTTT. It is translated as CASSPSGKREQPQHF.

V is TRBV5-1 and J is TRBJ1-1; tentatively, D is TRBD1 (5 bases). This CDR3 has 13 amino acids. CDR1 and CDR2 (germline): SGHRS, YFSETQ. V lost 3 bases to trimming and J lost 4 bases, with 10 bases between them. The CDR3 loop is CASSWQGSTEAFF. The CDR3 DNA follows: TGCGCCAGCAGCTGGCAGGGTAGCACTGAAGCTTTCTTT.

The CDR3 is CASSFPGGETQYF. In DNA, the CDR3 is TGCGCCAGCAGCTTCCCGGGGGGAGAGACCCAGTACTTC. The chain combines TRBV5-1 with TRBJ2-5, with 7 bases lining up with TRBD2. Germline V gives CDR1 SGHRS, CDR2 YFSETQ. V was pared by 2 bases and J by 4 bases, with 2 bases of the junction left unmatched. CDR3 length equals 13 residues.

V gene TRBV30 combines with J gene TRBJ1-2; D remains unclear. The CDR3 consists of 12 residues. Per germline, CDR1 GTSNPN and CDR2 SVGIG (reference sequence). V was trimmed by 2 bases and J by 6 bases, leaving 10 bases between them. The CDR3 DNA sequence: TGTGCCTGGAGTCCCGGCAGCGATGGCTACACCTTC. Translation: CAWSPGSDGYTF.

The CDR3 sequence: CAISGHVYNEQFF. DNA for the CDR3: TGTGCCATCAGTGGACACGTGTACAATGAGCAGTTCTTC. The chain is built from TRBV10-3 and TRBJ2-1; D ambiguous. The CDR3 contains 13 residues. Trimming cost V 4 bases and J 4 bases, with 8 bases left between them. In germline, CDR1 is ENHRY, CDR2 SYGVKD.